This TCR beta chain was found in a study of technical replicates of blood from a few donors. Between the trimmed V and J ends, which lost 1 base and 1 base, there was a span of 15 bases. This CDR3 is 16 amino acids long. Germline V CDR1 and CDR2: SGHRS, YFSETQ. Clones were sequenced by immunoSEQ multiplex PCR, and TCRdb holds only the in-frame ones, with some missing. In the table there are approximately 95,000 clones, approximately 95% of which are singletons. The source of this sequence is a human donor in good health. The chain is built from TRBV5-1 and TRBJ2-7, with D perhaps TRBD1 (5 bases). The sample consisted of T cells isolated from PBMCs. CDR3 DNA: TGCGCCAGCAGCTTGAAAGACTCCCAGGGATCCTACGAGCAGTACTTC. This sequence encodes CASSLKDSQGSYEQYF.